This TCR beta chain was recorded in a study of blood T cells in healthy people across ages. A second roughly 6 to 11 cycle PCR used barcoded and J-beta primers. Every cDNA molecule bore a tag from a template-switch adaptor containing 12 random nucleotides. Using its own MiXCR run on the 5' RACE reads, TCRdb lists one record per CDR3 protein. Here the sample spans roughly 640,000 distinct CDR3 sequences, about 28% being singletons. The study, taken as a whole, reports: Age brought a roughly linear fall in TCR beta diversity measured per million T cells. With unsorted PBMCs, a conclusive comparison of naive versus antigen-experienced cells was not possible. Diversity figures based on one million T cells were deemed too low.

This clonotype has a handful of counts. The antigen is unknown. The germline V gene encodes CDR1 SGHNT and CDR2 YYREEE (reference sequence). The germline V and J ends were trimmed by 0 bases and 6 bases, with 9 bases remaining between them. The CDR3 has 13 amino acids. This rearrangement joins TRBV5-4 to TRBJ1-2; the D is unclear. This TCR was recovered from a woman of 80 years or more in good health. The sample was blood. CDR3 bases: TGTGCCAGCAGCTTGGTTGGTGTCGATGGCTACACCTTC. Its protein product is CASSLVGVDGYTF.